Listed below are T cell receptor beta chains from one sample, sequenced in a study of T-cell memory formation after mild COVID-19. One entry per CDR3 protein, called by TCRdb with MiXCR from the 5' RACE reads. The table lists about 210,000 distinct CDR3 sequences, 10% of them singletons. Input material: PBMCs or a T cell subset sorted from them (not recorded which). The receptors were sampled from a man younger than 30 who had mild COVID-19 (a few samples of this study predate the infection). Cell type and time point are not known. CDR3s include the opening cysteine and the closing phenylalanine or tryptophan. The D gene is left open where the match is weak. Part of the rows lack a size; the others show once, few, many or a class for expanded clones.

TRBJ1-2 TRBV6-2/TRBV6-3 . . TGTGCCAGCAGTTATGACGACAGATCTAACTATGGCTACACCTTC CASSYDDRSNYGYTF
TRBJ2-7 TRBV25-1 . . TGTGCCAGCAGGACTGGGGGGGGGCCCTACGAGCAGTACTTC CASRTGGGPYEQYF
TRBJ1-5 TRBV7-2 . few TGTGCCAGCAGCTTGGAGGGGCAAGGCCGACAGCCCCAGCATTTT CASSLEGQGRQPQHF
TRBJ1-1 TRBV5-1 . few TGCGCCAGCAGGGGGGGTAGCTTAATGAACACTGAAGCTTTCTTT CASRGGSLMNTEAFF
TRBJ1-6 TRBV9 TRBD1 . TGTGCCAGCAGCTTTGGGGACAGGTTTGAATCACCCCTCCACTTT CASSFGDRFESPLHF
TRBJ1-1 TRBV15 . few TGTGCCACCAGCAGTAACATAGGGGGCACTGAAGCTTTCTTT CATSSNIGGTEAFF
TRBJ1-3 TRBV12-3/TRBV12-4 TRBD1 few TGTGCCAGCAGACCCGGGACAGGGCCTGGAAACACCATATATTTT CASRPGTGPGNTIYF
TRBJ1-1 TRBV6-4 . . TGTGCCAGCAGTGTGGAGGGAGGCACTGAAGCTTTCTTT CASSVEGGTEAFF
TRBJ2-6 TRBV5-8 TRBD1 . TGTGCCAGCAGGACGACAGGGCTTCAAGCCAACGTCCTGACTTTC CASRTTGLQANVLTF
TRBJ2-5 TRBV4-1 TRBD2 many TGCGCCAGCAGCCCTAGCGGGGGAGCTTGGGAGACCCAGTACTTC CASSPSGGAWETQYF
TRBJ2-3 TRBV23-1 TRBD2 . TGCGCCAGCAGTTACACTAATAGCGGGGGAGCTAGCACAGATACGCAGTATTTT CASSYTNSGGASTDTQYF
TRBJ1-4 TRBV28 . . TGTGCCAGCAGTTTGGGAAGGTGGGGGGCCGGGGATGAAAAACTGTTTTTT CASSLGRWGAGDEKLFF
TRBJ2-7 TRBV3-1 TRBD2 . TGTGCCAGCCGACTAGCGGGGACCTACGAGCAGTACTTC CASRLAGTYEQYF
TRBJ2-3 TRBV3-1 . few TGTGCCAGCAGCCCCCCCCGGAGCGCTAATACGCAGTATTTT CASSPPRSANTQYF
TRBJ2-5 TRBV20-1 TRBD1 many TGCAGTGCTGGACAGGGGGCTAGGGAGACCCAGTACTTC CSAGQGARETQYF
TRBJ2-1 TRBV12-3/TRBV12-4 . few TGTGCCAGCAGTCCCTCTTGGACTGGTGAGCAGTTCTTC CASSPSWTGEQFF
TRBJ1-4 TRBV15 . . TGTGCCACCAGCAGAGATGGGGCGGGGAATGAAAAACTGTTTTTT CATSRDGAGNEKLFF
TRBJ1-2 TRBV9 . few TGTGCCAGCAGCGAGGGCCAGAGCTATGGCTACACCTTC CASSEGQSYGYTF
TRBJ2-3 TRBV4-2 . . TGTGCCAGCAGCCAAGACCCATCCACAGATACGCAGTATTTT CASSQDPSTDTQYF
TRBJ1-1 TRBV20-1 . few TGCAGTGCTAGAGAAATGGACAGAATGAACACTGAAGCTTTCTTT CSAREMDRMNTEAFF
TRBJ1-2 TRBV14 TRBD1 few TGTGCCAGCAGCCCTCAGGGGGCTCTAGGCTATGGCTACACCTTC CASSPQGALGYGYTF
TRBJ1-1 TRBV6-6 . . TGTGCCAGCAGAGACAGGTTCGGAATGAGAGCTTTCTTT CASRDRFGMRAFF
TRBJ2-5 TRBV5-1 TRBD2 few TGCGCCAGCAGCCGCGGGACTAGCGGAGAGACCCAGTACTTC CASSRGTSGETQYF
TRBJ1-1 TRBV7-2 . . TGTGCCAGCAGCTCTGTTATCGGTGACACTGAAGCTTTCTTT CASSSVIGDTEAFF
TRBJ1-1 TRBV3-1 . . TGTGCCAGCAGCCAAGATGGGAGTATCGCTGAAGCTTTCTTT CASSQDGSIAEAFF
TRBJ1-1 TRBV19 . few TGTGCCAGTAGCGTCAGAGGGATGACCACTGAAGCTTTCTTT CASSVRGMTTEAFF
TRBJ2-7 TRBV6-5 . few TGTGCCTGTTATCTCCGGTCTGGGTCCTCCTACGAGCAGTACTTC CACYLRSGSSYEQYF
TRBJ1-2 TRBV7-2 . few TGTGCCAGCAGCCAAAGCTCGGGTGGCTACACCTTC CASSQSSGGYTF
TRBJ2-6 TRBV7-2 . many TGTGCCAGCAGCTCGGACAGCTCTGGGGCCAACGTCCTGACTTTC CASSSDSSGANVLTF
TRBJ1-5 TRBV6-6 . . TGTGCCAGCAGTTATGACAATCAGCCCCAGCATTTT CASSYDNQPQHF
TRBJ2-2 TRBV7-2 . many TGTGCCAGCAGCGAGTCAGGGGTAGCCGGGGAGCTGTTTTTT CASSESGVAGELFF
TRBJ2-5 TRBV5-6 . few TGTGCCAGCAGCTCGCTGCGCGGAGGAGAGACCCAGTACTTC CASSSLRGGETQYF
TRBJ2-5 TRBV29-1 . few TGCAGCGTTCACAGGACGGTCAAAGAGACCCAGTACTTC CSVHRTVKETQYF
TRBJ2-1 TRBV7-8 . many TGTGCCAGCAGCTCGGGCCGTTTAGCGTCATCGTTCTTC CASSSGRLASSFF
TRBJ2-5 TRBV29-1 TRBD2 many TGCAGCGTTGATGGCCCTAGCGGGCAAGAGACCCAGTACTTC CSVDGPSGQETQYF
TRBJ1-2 TRBV5-6 . . TGTGCCAGCAGCTTTAGGCCGACTCTCCGCGGCTACACCTTC CASSFRPTLRGYTF
TRBJ2-3 TRBV5-6 . . TGTGCCAGCAGCTACCAGCGGACGCAGTATTTT CASSYQRTQYF
TRBJ2-3 TRBV5-6 . . TGTGCCAGCAGTACGACAGGGAGGGATACGCAGTATTTT CASSTTGRDTQYF
TRBJ1-2 TRBV5-1 TRBD1 few TGCGCCAGCAGCTTGGGTTCGGACAGGGTTCTTGGCTACACCTTC CASSLGSDRVLGYTF
TRBJ2-5 TRBV20-1 . few TGCAGTGCTAGAAGGTTGGAGACCCAGTACTTC CSARRLETQYF
TRBJ1-2 TRBV7-3 . few TGTGCCAGCAGTAGAGAACATGACGGGGGCTATGGCTACACCTTC CASSREHDGGYGYTF
TRBJ2-5 TRBV7-9 TRBD2 many TGTGCCAGCAGCCCCACCCTCTCCGGGACTAGCGGGACAAGGGGGGCCCAGTACTTC CASSPTLSGTSGTRGAQYF
TRBJ1-1 TRBV7-2 . few TGTGCCAGCAGCCCGGACCCTGCGAGAACTGAAGCTTTCTTT CASSPDPARTEAFF
TRBJ2-3 TRBV25-1 . . TGTGCCAGCAGTGAATTGGTGACAGATACGCAGTATTTT CASSELVTDTQYF
TRBJ1-1 TRBV9 . . TGTGCCAGCAGCGTAGGGGTCAGAGTGAACACTGAAGCTTTCTTT CASSVGVRVNTEAFF
TRBJ1-3 TRBV12-3/TRBV12-4 . . TGTGCCAGCAGGCTGACAGACTCTGGAAACACCATATATTTT CASRLTDSGNTIYF
TRBJ2-4 TRBV6-2/TRBV6-3 . . TGTGCCAGCAGTTACGATCTAGCCAAAAACATTCAGTACTTC CASSYDLAKNIQYF
TRBJ2-5 TRBV28 . few TGTGCCAGCAGTTTATTCCCACAGGGTGGGGAGACCCAGTACTTC CASSLFPQGGETQYF
TRBJ1-1 TRBV27 . few TGTGCCAGCAGTTTTAATAGGGACACTGAAGCTTTCTTT CASSFNRDTEAFF
TRBJ2-2 TRBV4-3 . few TGCGCCAGCAGCCTACGCCCGATAAGTCAGGGGACCGGGGAGCTGTTTTTT CASSLRPISQGTGELFF
TRBJ1-4 TRBV28 . . TGTGCCAGCAGTTTAATAAGCGACGAAAAACTGTTTTTT CASSLISDEKLFF
TRBJ2-7 TRBV27 . many TGTGCCACCCGGAAAGAGGGCCACTCCTACGAGCAGTACTTC CATRKEGHSYEQYF
TRBJ1-2 TRBV5-1 . many TGCGCCAGCAGCTTGGATAGCAGCTTGGGCTACACCTTC CASSLDSSLGYTF
TRBJ1-6 TRBV12-3/TRBV12-4 . . TGTGCCAGCAGTTTCGAGGGTTTAGAATCACCCCTCCACTTT CASSFEGLESPLHF
TRBJ2-3 TRBV25-1 . once TGTGCCAGCCACCCCGGTAGGGCCCCAAGCACAGATACGCAGTATTTT CASHPGRAPSTDTQYF
TRBJ2-5 TRBV5-1 . . TGCGCCAGCAGTCCGGGGGTCCTAGAGACCCAGTACTTC CASSPGVLETQYF
TRBJ2-5 TRBV3-1 TRBD1 . TGTGCCAGCAGCCCCGGACTGGGACAGGGGGCGCGGGAGACCCAGTACTTC CASSPGLGQGARETQYF